This T cell receptor beta chain was captured in a study of blood T cell repertoires in COVID-19. Looking at the study overall: Donors in the United States, Italy and Spain gave samples during acute or convalescent COVID-19. In each case, the material was cDNA or gDNA derived from T cells, B-cell-depleted T cells, or PBMCs.

In the authors' methods: Amplification of reference gene primers was used by the study to estimate nucleated cell counts. The repertoire was sequenced with immunoSEQ multiplex PCR; TCRdb's copy has only in-frame clones and lacks some. V and J calls and clone size are those listed in that table; D and trimming were worked out from the DNA. The sample consists of around 68,000 clones, more than 75% of them appearing once. This TCR was recovered from a human donor in a cohort sampled during active COVID-19. The sequenced material came from peripheral blood.

The CDR3 region is CASSFIAGVDTGELFF. Written as DNA, the CDR3 is TGTGCCAGCAGTTTTATAGCGGGAGTGGACACCGGGGAGCTGTTTTTT. The chain employs TRBV6-5 and TRBJ2-2, with 9 positions matching TRBD2. Germline lookup yields CDR1 MNHEY and CDR2 SVGAGI. V gave up 4 bases and J gave up 3 bases; unmatched junction bases: 6. CDR3 length: 16 residues.